This is a list of T cell receptor beta chains from one sample in a study of blood T cell repertoires in COVID-19. Profiled with immunoSEQ multiplex PCR; TCRdb holds only in-frame clones, not every one. The sample records about 180,000 clones, about 84% being singletons. The sample taken for sequencing was peripheral blood. These receptor sequences come from a human donor in a cohort sampled during active COVID-19. Both conserved end residues are part of each CDR3. A D gene is named only where the DNA matches it firmly. Where a row states a size, it is once, few, many or the class of an expanded clone; other rows omit it.

NA	TRBV29-1	NA	TRBJ2-1	TGCAGCGTTTTGCCGGGGAATGAGCAGTTCTTC	CSVLPGNEQFF
NA	TRBV5-6	NA	TRBJ2-7	TGTGCCAGCAGCTTCGGACTTCACCACGAGCAGTACTTC	CASSFGLHHEQYF
once	TRBV7-9	TRBD1	TRBJ1-1	TGTGCCAGCAGCTTAGCGGCAGGGGGCTCCTGGAACACTGAAGCTTTCTTT	CASSLAAGGSWNTEAFF
NA	TRBV6-5	NA	TRBJ1-2	TGTGCCAGCAGGGGCATTAACTATGGCTACACCTTC	CASRGINYGYTF
once	TRBV2	NA	TRBJ2-2	TGTGCCAGCAGGGCGGCCGGGGAGCTGTTTTTT	CASRAAGELFF
NA	TRBV4-1	NA	TRBJ2-7	TGCGCCAGCAGCCAAGGGTACGGGAACTACGAGCAGTACTTC	CASSQGYGNYEQYF
NA	TRBV19	NA	TRBJ1-6	TGTGCCAGTAGTAGCGACAGGATTTCACCCCTCCACTTT	CASSSDRISPLHF
NA	TRBV9	TRBD1	TRBJ1-1	TGTGCCAGCAGCGAGGGCCCGGGACAGGCTGGGAGCACTGAAGCTTTCTTT	CASSEGPGQAGSTEAFF
NA	TRBV2	TRBD2	TRBJ2-3	TGTGCCAGCTTTAGCGGGGGGGCCGCAGATACGCAGTATTTT	CASFSGGAADTQYF
NA	TRBV11-2	NA	TRBJ2-3	TGTGCCAGTAGTATCGGGGGTACAGATACGCAGTATTTT	CASSIGGTDTQYF
once	TRBV7-9	NA	TRBJ2-7	TGTGCCAGCAGCTTTGCGGGCGCTTCCTACGAGCAGTACTTC	CASSFAGASYEQYF
NA	TRBV29-1	TRBD1	TRBJ2-7	TGCAGCGTTGGGACAGGGGACGGCGAGCAGTACTTC	CSVGTGDGEQYF
NA	TRBV7-2	TRBD2	TRBJ2-4	TGTGCCAGCAGCCCCCCGACTAGCGGGGTCTTGTCGGCCAAAAACATTCAGTACTTC	CASSPPTSGVLSAKNIQYF
once	TRBV11-2	NA	TRBJ2-1	TGTGCCAGCAGCTTAGCGGGAGACAATGAGCAGTTCTTC	CASSLAGDNEQFF
NA	TRBV5-6	NA	TRBJ1-1	TGTGCCAGCACCTTTGGGGCGGACCGTTTCTTTAACACTGAAGCTTTCTTT	CASTFGADRFFNTEAFF
NA	TRBV7-3	NA	TRBJ2-2	TGTGCCAGCAGCTCCCCGGGACACCCCACCGGGGAGCTGTTTTTT	CASSSPGHPTGELFF
NA	TRBV6-1	TRBD2	TRBJ2-5	TGTGCCAGCAGAGAACAGACTAGCGGGGGCCTTGTGAAGACCCAGTACTTC	CASREQTSGGLVKTQYF